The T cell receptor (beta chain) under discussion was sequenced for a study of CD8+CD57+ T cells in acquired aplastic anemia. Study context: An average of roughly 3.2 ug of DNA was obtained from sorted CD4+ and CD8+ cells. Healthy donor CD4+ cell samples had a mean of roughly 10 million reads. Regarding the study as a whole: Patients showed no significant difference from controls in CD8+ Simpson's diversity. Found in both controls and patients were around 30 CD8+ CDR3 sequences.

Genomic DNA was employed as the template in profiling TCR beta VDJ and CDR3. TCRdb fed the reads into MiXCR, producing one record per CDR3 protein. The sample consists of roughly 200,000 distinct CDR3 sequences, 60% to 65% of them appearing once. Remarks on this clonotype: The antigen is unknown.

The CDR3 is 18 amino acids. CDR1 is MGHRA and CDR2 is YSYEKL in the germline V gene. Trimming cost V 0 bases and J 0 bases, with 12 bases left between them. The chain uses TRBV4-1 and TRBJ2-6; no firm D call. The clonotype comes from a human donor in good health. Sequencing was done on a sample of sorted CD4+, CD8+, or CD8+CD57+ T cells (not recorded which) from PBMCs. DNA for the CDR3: TGCGCCAGCAGCCAAGAATGGGGTACCCTCTCTGGGGCCAACGTCCTGACTTTC. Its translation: CASSQEWGTLSGANVLTF.